The TCR beta chain described here comes from a study of T cells in Graves' hyperthyroidism and ophthalmopathy. This CDR3 contains 13 residues. The germline CDR1 and CDR2 sequences are SGHDT and YYEEEE. V was trimmed by 4 bases and J by 3 bases, leaving 8 bases between them. This clonotype was seen many times. TCR beta CDR3 regions were amplified from RNA. Carried out on the TCR CDR3, a first-round RT-PCR used the HTBI primer set. TCRdb redid the calling of the multiplex PCR reads with MiXCR, one entry per CDR3 protein. The sample lists around 280,000 distinct CDR3 sequences, 13% occurring once. The sample consisted of blood. This TCR came from a woman in her 30s with Graves' hyperthyroidism that later progressed to Graves' ophthalmopathy. The rearrangement joins TRBV5-6 to TRBJ2-1; D is unclear. CDR3 loop: CASSADHYNEQFF. For the CDR3, the DNA is TGTGCCAGCAGCGCGGACCACTACAATGAGCAGTTCTTC.